A single TCR beta chain is shown here with its context. How the authors handled the data: Reference gene primer amplification gave nucleated cell count estimates. Generated by immunoSEQ multiplex PCR, the TCRdb table keeps only in-frame clones and is missing some. The V and J calls and clone size are taken from that table; D and trimming were inferred from the DNA. The sample lists some 170,000 clones, 80% to 90% seen once, with approximately 4.1% in the top ten. The data were obtained in a study of blood T cell repertoires in COVID-19. Study as a whole: Specimens from acute and convalescent COVID-19 originated in the United States, Italy and Spain. Nucleic acid was either cDNA or gDNA, and it came from T cells, B-cell-depleted T cells, or PBMCs.

The V end was cut by 7 bases, the J end by 7 bases, with 25 bases between. Germline CDR1 is WSHSY and CDR2 is SAAADI. The CDR3 runs to 16 residues. This TCR derives from a woman aged 60-70 years who had recovered from COVID-19. The chain employs TRBV10-2 and TRBJ1-2, with D unclear. Source material: peripheral blood. The CDR3 region is CASTGTGSPTFSGYTF. The CDR3 coding sequence is TGCGCCAGCACCGGAACCGGGTCCCCTACCTTCTCTGGCTACACCTTC.